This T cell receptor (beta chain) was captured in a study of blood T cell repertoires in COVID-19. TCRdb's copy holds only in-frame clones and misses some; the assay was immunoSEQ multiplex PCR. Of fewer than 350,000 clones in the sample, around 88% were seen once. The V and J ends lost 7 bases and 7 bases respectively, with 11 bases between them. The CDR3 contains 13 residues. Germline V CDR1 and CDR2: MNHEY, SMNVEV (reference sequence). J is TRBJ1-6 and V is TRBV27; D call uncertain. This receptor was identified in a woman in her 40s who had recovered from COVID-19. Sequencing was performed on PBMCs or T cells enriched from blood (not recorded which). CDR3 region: CASTLGRNSPLHF. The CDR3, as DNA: TGTGCCAGCACCCTGGGGAGAAATTCACCCCTCCACTTT.